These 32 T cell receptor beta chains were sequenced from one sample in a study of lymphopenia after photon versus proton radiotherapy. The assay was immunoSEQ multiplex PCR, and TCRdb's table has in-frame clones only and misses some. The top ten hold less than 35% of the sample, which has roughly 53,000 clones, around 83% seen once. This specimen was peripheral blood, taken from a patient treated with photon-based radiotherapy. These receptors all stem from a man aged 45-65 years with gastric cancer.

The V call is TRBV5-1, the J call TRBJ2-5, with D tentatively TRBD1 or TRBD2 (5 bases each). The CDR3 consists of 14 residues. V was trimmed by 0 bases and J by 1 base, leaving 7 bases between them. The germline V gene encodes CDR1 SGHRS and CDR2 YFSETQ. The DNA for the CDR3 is TGCGCCAGCAGCTTGGGGGACCTCCAAGAGACCCAGTACTTC. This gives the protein CASSLGDLQETQYF. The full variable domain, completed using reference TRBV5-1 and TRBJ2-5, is KAGVTQTPRYLIKTRGQQVTLSCSPISGHRSVSWYQQTPGQGLQFLFEYFSETQRNKGNFPGRFSGRQFSNSRSEMNVSTLELGDSALYLCASSLGDLQETQYFGPGTRLLVL.

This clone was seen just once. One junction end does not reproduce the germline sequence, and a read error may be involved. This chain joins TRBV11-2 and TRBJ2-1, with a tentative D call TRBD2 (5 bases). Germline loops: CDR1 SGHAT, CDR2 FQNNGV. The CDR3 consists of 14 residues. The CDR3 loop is CASTLTSGYNEQFF. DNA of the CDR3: TGTGCCAGCACCTTAACAAGCGGATACAATGAGCAGTTCTTC.

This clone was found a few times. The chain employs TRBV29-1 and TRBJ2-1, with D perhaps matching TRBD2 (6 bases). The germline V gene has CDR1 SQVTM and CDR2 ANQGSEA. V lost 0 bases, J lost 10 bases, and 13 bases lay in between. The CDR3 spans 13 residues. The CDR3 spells CSVEDLQGGEQFF. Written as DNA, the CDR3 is TGCAGCGTTGAAGATCTCCAGGGAGGAGAGCAGTTCTTC.

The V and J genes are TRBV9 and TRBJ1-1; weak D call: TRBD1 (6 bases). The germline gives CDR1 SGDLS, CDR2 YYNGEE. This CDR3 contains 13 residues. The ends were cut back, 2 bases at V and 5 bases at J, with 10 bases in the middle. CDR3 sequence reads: CASSVTGLTEAFF. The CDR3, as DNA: TGTGCCAGCAGCGTTACAGGGCTGACTGAAGCTTTCTTT. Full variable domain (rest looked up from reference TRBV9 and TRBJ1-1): DSGVTQTPKHLITATGQRVTLRCSPRSGDLSVYWYQQSLDQGLQFLIQYYNGEERAKGNILERFSAQQFPDLHSELNLSSLELGDSALYFCASSVTGLTEAFFGQGTRLTVV.

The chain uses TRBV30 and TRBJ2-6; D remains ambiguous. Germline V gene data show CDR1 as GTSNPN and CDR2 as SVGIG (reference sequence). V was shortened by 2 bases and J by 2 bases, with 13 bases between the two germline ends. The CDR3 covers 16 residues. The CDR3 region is CAWSTPEGTGANVLTF. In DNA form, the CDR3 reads TGTGCCTGGAGTACCCCGGAAGGGACTGGGGCCAACGTCCTGACTTTC.

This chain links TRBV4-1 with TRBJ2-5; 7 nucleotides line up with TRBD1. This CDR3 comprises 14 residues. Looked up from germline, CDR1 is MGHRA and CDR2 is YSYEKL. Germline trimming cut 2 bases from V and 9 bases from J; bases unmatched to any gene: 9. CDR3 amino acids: CASSQTWTGWAQYF. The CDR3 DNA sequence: TGCGCCAGCAGCCAAACCTGGACAGGATGGGCCCAGTACTTC.

The CDR3 region is CASSLDIGHKNTEAFF. For the CDR3, the DNA is TGCGCCAGCAGCCTAGATATTGGACACAAAAACACTGAAGCTTTCTTT. The chain employs TRBV5-1 and TRBJ1-1; possibly TRBD1 for D (5 bases). Germline V lookup: CDR1 SGHRS, CDR2 YFSETQ. The CDR3 totals 16 residues. The V and J ends lost 4 bases and 2 bases respectively, with 18 bases between them.

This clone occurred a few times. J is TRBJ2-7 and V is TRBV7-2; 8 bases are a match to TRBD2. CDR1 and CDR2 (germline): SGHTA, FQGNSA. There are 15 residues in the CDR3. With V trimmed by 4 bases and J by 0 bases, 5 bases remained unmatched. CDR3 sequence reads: CASSSRGLASYEQYF. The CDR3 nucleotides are TGTGCCAGCAGCTCGAGAGGACTAGCCTCCTACGAGCAGTACTTC. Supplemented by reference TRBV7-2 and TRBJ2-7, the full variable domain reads GAGVSQSPSNKVTEKGKDVELRCDPISGHTALYWYRQSLGQGLEFLIYFQGNSAPDKSGLPSDRFSAERTGGSVSTLTIQRTQQEDSAVYLCASSSRGLASYEQYFGPGTRLTVT.

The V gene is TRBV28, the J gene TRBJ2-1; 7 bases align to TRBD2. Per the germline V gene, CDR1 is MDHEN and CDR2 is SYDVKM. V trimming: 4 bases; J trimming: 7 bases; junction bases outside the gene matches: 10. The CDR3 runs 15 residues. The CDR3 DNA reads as TGTGCCAGCAGTTCCTTAGCGGGTACCTGGAATGAGCAGTTCTTC. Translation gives CASSSLAGTWNEQFF. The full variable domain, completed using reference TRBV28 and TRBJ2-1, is DVKVTQSSRYLVKRTGEKVFLECVQDMDHENMFWYRQDPGLGLRLIYFSYDVKMKEKGDIPEGYSVSREKKERFSLILESASTNQTSMYLCASSSLAGTWNEQFFGPGTRLTVL.

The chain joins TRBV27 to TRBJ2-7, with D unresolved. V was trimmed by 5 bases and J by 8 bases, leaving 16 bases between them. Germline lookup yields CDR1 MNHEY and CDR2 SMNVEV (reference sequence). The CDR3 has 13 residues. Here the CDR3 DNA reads TGTGCCAGCAGTCGAACGGCCTATTTCAAGCAGTACTTC. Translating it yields CASSRTAYFKQYF.

Here the CDR3 reads CASAAGQISDTQYF. Written as DNA, the CDR3 is TGTGCCAGCGCCGCGGGCCAGATCTCTGATACGCAGTATTTT. V gene TRBV6-5 combines with J gene TRBJ2-3; D perhaps matches TRBD2 (5 bases). Germline V gives CDR1 MNHEY, CDR2 SVGAGI. Trimming left V 8 bases short and J 6 bases short, with 18 bases between. The CDR3 length is 14 residues.

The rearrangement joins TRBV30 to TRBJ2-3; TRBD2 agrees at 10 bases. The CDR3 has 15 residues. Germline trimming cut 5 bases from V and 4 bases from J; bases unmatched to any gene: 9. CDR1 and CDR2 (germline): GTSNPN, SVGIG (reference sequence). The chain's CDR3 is CAWGPGAGGADTQYF. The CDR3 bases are TGTGCCTGGGGTCCAGGAGCGGGAGGGGCAGATACGCAGTATTTT.

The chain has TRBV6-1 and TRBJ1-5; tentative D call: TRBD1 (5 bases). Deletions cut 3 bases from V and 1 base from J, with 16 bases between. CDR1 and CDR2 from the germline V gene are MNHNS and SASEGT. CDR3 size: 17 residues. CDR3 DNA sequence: TGTGCCAGCAGTGAGCGGGGCCAGGGCCTGAGCAATCAGCCCCAGCATTTT. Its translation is CASSERGQGLSNQPQHF.

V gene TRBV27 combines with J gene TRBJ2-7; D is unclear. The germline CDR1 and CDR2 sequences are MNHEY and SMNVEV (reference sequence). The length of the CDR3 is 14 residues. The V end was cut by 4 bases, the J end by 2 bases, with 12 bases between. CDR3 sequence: CASSSYHPPYEQYF. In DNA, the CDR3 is TGTGCCAGCAGTTCCTATCATCCCCCCTACGAGCAGTACTTC.

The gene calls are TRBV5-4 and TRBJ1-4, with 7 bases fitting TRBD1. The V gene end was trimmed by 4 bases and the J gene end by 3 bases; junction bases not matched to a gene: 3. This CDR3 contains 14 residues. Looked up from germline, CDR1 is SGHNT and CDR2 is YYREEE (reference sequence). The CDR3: CASSQGVANEKLFF. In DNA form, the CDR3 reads TGTGCCAGCAGCCAGGGGGTCGCTAATGAAAAACTGTTTTTT.

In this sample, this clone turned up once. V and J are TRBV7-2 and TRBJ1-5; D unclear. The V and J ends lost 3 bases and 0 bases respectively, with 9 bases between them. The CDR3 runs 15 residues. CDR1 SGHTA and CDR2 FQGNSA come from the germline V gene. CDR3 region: CASSFSQHSNQPQHF. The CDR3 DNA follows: TGTGCCAGCAGCTTTTCCCAGCATAGCAATCAGCCCCAGCATTTT.

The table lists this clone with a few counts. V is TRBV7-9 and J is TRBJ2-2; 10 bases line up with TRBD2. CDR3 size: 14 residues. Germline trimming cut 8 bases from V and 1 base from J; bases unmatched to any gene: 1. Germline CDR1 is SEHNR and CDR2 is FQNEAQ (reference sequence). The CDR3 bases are TGTGCCAGCGGACTAGCGGAGAACACCGGGGAGCTGTTTTTT. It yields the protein CASGLAENTGELFF.

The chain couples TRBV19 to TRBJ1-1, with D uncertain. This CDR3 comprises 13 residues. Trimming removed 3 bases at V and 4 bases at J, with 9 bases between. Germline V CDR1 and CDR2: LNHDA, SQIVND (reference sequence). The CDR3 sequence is CASSIQWGTEAFF. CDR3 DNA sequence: TGTGCCAGTAGTATCCAGTGGGGCACTGAAGCTTTCTTT.

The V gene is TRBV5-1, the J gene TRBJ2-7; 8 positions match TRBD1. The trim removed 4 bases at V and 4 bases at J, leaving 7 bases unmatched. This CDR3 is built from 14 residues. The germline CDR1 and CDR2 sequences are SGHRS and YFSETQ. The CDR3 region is CASSGGQDLYEQYF. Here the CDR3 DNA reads TGCGCCAGCAGCGGGGGACAGGATCTTTACGAGCAGTACTTC. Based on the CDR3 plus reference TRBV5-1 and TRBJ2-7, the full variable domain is KAGVTQTPRYLIKTRGQQVTLSCSPISGHRSVSWYQQTPGQGLQFLFEYFSETQRNKGNFPGRFSGRQFSNSRSEMNVSTLELGDSALYLCASSGGQDLYEQYFGPGTRLTVT.

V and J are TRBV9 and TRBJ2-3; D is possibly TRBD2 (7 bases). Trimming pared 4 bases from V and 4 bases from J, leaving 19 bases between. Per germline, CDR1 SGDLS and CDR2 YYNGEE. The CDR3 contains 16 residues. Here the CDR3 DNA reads TGTGCCAGCAGCTCAAGGGAGGGGGGAACGGCAGATACGCAGTATTTT. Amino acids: CASSSREGGTADTQYF.

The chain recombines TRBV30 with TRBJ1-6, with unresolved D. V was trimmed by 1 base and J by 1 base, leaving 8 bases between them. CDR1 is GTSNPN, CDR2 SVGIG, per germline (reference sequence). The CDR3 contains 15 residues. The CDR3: CAWSGSASYNSPLHF. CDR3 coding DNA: TGTGCCTGGAGTGGGTCGGCATCCTATAATTCACCCCTCCACTTT. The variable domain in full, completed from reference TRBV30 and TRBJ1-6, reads SQTIHQWPATLVQPVGSPLSLECTVEGTSNPNLYWYRQAAGRGLQLLFYSVGIGQISSEVPQNLSASRPQDRQFILSSKKLLLSDSGFYLCAWSGSASYNSPLHFGNGTRLTVT.

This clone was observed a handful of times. CDR3 residues: CASSRTVGNTIYF. The CDR3, as DNA: TGTGCCAGCAGCCGGACGGTTGGAAACACCATATATTTT. This sequence joins TRBV14 and TRBJ1-3, with D hard to call. There are 13 residues in the CDR3. The germline V gene encodes CDR1 SGHDN and CDR2 FVKESK. The V gene lost 4 bases and the J gene lost 3 bases, with 7 bases spanning the gap.

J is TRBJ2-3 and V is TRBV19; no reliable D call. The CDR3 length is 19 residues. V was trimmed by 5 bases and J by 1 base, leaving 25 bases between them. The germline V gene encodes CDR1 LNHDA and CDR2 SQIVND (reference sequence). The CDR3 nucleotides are TGTGCCAGTAGTCAAAATGGCCCCCTCTACGACCGTGGCACAGATACGCAGTATTTT. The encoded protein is CASSQNGPLYDRGTDTQYF.

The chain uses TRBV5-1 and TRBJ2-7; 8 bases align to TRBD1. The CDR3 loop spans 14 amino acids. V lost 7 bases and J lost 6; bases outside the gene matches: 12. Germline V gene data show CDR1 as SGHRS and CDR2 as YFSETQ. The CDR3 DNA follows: TGCGCCAGCTCCAGCCGGGACAGGAAACCCGAGCAGTACTTC. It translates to CASSSRDRKPEQYF. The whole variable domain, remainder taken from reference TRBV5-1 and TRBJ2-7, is KAGVTQTPRYLIKTRGQQVTLSCSPISGHRSVSWYQQTPGQGLQFLFEYFSETQRNKGNFPGRFSGRQFSNSRSEMNVSTLELGDSALYLCASSSRDRKPEQYFGPGTRLTVT.

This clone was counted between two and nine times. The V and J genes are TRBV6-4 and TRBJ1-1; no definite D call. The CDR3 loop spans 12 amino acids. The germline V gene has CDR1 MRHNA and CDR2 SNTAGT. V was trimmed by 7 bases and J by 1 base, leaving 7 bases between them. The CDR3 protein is CASTPGNTEAFF. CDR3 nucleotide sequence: TGTGCCAGCACTCCTGGGAACACTGAAGCTTTCTTT.

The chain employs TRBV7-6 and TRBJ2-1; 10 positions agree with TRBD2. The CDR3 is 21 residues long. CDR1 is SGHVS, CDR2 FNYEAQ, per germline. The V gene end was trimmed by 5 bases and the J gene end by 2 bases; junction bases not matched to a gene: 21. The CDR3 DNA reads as TGTGCCAGCAGCACACCCTCCCCTAGCGGGAGCCCACCGAGGCCCTACAATGAGCAGTTCTTC. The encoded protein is CASSTPSPSGSPPRPYNEQFF.

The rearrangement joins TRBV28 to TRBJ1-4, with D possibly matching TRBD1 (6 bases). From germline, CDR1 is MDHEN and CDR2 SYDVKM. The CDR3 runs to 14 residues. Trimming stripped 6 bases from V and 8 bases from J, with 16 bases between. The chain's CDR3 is CASSPGGAVEKLFF. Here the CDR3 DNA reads TGTGCCAGCAGCCCCGGGGGGGCGGTGGAAAAACTGTTTTTT.

Here the CDR3 reads CASSQDLTYEQYF. The CDR3 DNA sequence: TGCGCCAGCAGCCAAGATCTGACCTACGAGCAGTACTTC. The gene calls are TRBV4-1 and TRBJ2-7; D unclear. The CDR3 spans 13 residues. V lost 0 bases to trimming and J lost 2 bases, with 5 bases between them. Germline V gene sequence: CDR1 MGHRA, CDR2 YSYEKL.

CDR3 sequence reads: CASSTGTGNSYEQYF. The CDR3 DNA sequence: TGTGCCAGCTCAACCGGGACAGGTAATTCCTACGAGCAGTACTTC. The chain employs TRBV18 and TRBJ2-7; TRBD1 agrees at 8 bases. V lost 5 bases and J lost 1; bases outside the gene matches: 7. This CDR3 contains 15 residues. The germline CDR1 and CDR2 sequences are KGHSH and LQKENI.

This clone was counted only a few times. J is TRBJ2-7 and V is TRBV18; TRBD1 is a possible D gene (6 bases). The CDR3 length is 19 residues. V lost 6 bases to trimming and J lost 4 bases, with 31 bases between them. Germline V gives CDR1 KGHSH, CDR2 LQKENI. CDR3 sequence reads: CASSPTIRVAIGGLYEQYF. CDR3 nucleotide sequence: TGTGCCAGCTCGCCAACCATCCGGGTCGCTATAGGGGGATTATACGAGCAGTACTTC.

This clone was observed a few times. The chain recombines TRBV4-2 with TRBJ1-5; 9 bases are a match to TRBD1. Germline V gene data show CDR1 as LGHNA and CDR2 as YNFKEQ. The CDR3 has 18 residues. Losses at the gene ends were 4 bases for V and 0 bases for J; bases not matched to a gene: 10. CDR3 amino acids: CASSPGYGQGYSNQPQHF. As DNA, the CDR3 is TGTGCCAGCAGCCCGGGCTACGGACAGGGGTATAGCAATCAGCCCCAGCATTTT.

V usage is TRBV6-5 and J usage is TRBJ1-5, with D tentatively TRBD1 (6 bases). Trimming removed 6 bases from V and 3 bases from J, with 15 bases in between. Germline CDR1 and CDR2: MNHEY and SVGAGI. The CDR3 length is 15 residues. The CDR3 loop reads CASRRDWTVNQPQHF. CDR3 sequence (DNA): TGTGCCAGCAGGCGGGACTGGACAGTCAATCAGCCCCAGCATTTT.